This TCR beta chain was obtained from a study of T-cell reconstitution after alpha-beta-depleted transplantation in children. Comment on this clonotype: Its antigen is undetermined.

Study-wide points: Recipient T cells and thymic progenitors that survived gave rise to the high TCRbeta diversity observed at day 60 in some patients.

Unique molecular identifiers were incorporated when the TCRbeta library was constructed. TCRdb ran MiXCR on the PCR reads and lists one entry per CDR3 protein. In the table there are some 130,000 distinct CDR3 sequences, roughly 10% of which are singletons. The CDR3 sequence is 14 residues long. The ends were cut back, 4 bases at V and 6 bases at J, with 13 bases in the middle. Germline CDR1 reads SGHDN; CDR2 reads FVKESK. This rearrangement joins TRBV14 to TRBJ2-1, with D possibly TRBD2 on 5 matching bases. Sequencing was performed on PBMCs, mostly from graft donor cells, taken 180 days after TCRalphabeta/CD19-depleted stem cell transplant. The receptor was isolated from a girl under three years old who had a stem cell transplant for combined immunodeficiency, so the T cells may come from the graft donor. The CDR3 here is CASSPTRFFNEQFF. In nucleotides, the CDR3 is TGTGCCAGCAGCCCAACTAGGTTTTTCAATGAGCAGTTCTTC.